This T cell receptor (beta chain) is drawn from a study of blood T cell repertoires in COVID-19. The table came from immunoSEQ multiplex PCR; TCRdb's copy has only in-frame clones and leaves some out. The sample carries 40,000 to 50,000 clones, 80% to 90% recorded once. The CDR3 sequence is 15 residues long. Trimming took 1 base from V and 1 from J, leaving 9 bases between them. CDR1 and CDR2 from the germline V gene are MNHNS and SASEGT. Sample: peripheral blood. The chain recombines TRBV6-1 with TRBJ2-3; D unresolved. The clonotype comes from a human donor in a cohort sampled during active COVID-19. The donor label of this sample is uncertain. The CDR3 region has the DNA TGTGCCAGCAGTGAAGGAGTAATCCGCACAGATACGCAGTATTTT. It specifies CASSEGVIRTDTQYF.